What follows are 15 T cell receptor beta chains derived from one specimen sequenced in a study of beta chain features in type 1 diabetes. Study results and caveats: Significant though moderate, a shortening of TCRB CDR3s appeared in all four CD4+ subsets of Type 1 diabetes patients.

Their target antigens are unknown. Reverse transcription of all isolated RNA meant that expressed TCRB transcripts were sequenced. Sequencing used immunoSEQ multiplex PCR; TCRdb keeps in-frame clones, though not all of them. The sample contains 100,000 to 150,000 clones, 9% of which appear only once. Sequencing was carried out using central memory CD4+ T cells from blood. The source of these receptors is a young man with type 1 diabetes.

This clone was seen more than once but under ten times. This specimen includes other DNA sequences encoding the same CDR3. V gene TRBV7-2 combines with J gene TRBJ2-5, with D possibly matching TRBD2 (7 bases). The CDR3 sequence is 14 residues long. Looked up from germline, CDR1 is SGHTA and CDR2 is FQGNSA. With 2 bases removed from V and 5 bases from J, the gap between germline ends came to 12 bases. CDR3: CASSLTGGGETQYF. In DNA form, the CDR3 reads TGTGCCAGCAGCTTAACGGGGGGCGGTGAGACCCAGTACTTC.

The chain has TRBV27 and TRBJ1-6; weak D call: TRBD1 (6 bases). This CDR3 comprises 13 residues. Germline CDR1 and CDR2: MNHEY and SMNVEV (reference sequence). V was clipped by 8 bases and J by 15 bases, with 20 bases between them. The CDR3 reads CASGRQQGNDLHF. The CDR3 DNA reads TGTGCCAGCGGACGACAACAGGGAAATGACCTCCACTTT.

This clone was seen a handful of times. This chain joins TRBV11-2 and TRBJ2-3; TRBD2 might be the D (6 bases). Germline CDR1 SGHAT, CDR2 FQNNGV. CDR3 length equals 14 residues. Trimming took 5 bases from V and 8 from J, leaving 17 bases between them. CDR3 coding DNA: TGTGCCAGCAGCCAAACTCCGGGACTGGGTACGCAGTATTTT. Translating it yields CASSQTPGLGTQYF.

This clone was seen repeatedly, ten times or more. The chain is built from TRBV6-6 and TRBJ2-4; D ambiguous. Trimming shortened V by 2 bases and J by 10 bases, and 6 bases separated the two germline ends. The CDR3 covers 11 residues. Germline CDR1 reads MNHNY; CDR2 reads SVGAGI (reference sequence). The CDR3 protein is CASSYEAIQYF. The CDR3, as DNA: TGTGCCAGCAGTTACGAGGCAATTCAGTACTTC.

The V call is TRBV2, the J call TRBJ2-2; 11 bases are shared with TRBD2. Looked up from germline, CDR1 is SNHLY and CDR2 is FYNNEI. This CDR3 spans 16 amino acids. The V and J ends lost 6 bases and 2 bases, in that order; junction bases with no gene match: 5. The chain's CDR3 is CASRMTSGANTGELFF. DNA for the CDR3: TGTGCCAGCAGAATGACTAGCGGGGCAAACACCGGGGAGCTGTTTTTT.

This clone occurred a few times. The chain recombines TRBV6-4 with TRBJ2-3; D is undetermined. Trimming left V 2 bases short and J 2 bases short, with 14 bases between. CDR1 and CDR2 (germline): MRHNA, SNTAGT. The CDR3 has 16 amino acids. Here the CDR3 DNA reads TGTGCCAGCAGTGACCCCCTAGGTGAGATCACAGATACGCAGTATTTT. Its translation: CASSDPLGEITDTQYF.

CDR3 in amino acids: CASTAEVVSSPLHF. CDR3 nucleotide sequence: TGTGCCAGTACAGCCGAAGTGGTCTCTTCACCCCTCCACTTT. The chain couples TRBV27 to TRBJ1-6; D uncertain. The CDR3 extends over 14 amino acids. The V gene lost 9 bases and the J gene lost 9 bases, with 18 bases spanning the gap. The germline gives CDR1 MNHEY, CDR2 SMNVEV (reference sequence).

This clone was detected ten times or more. The chain links TRBV30 to TRBJ2-4, with D possibly TRBD2 on 6 matching bases. Germline values: CDR1 GTSNPN, CDR2 SVGIG (reference sequence). The CDR3 is 13 residues long. Trimming stripped 5 bases from V and 3 bases from J, with 11 bases between. The CDR3 coding sequence is TGTGCCTGGCTGGCGGAGGGCAAAAACATTCAGTACTTC. Its protein is CAWLAEGKNIQYF.

This clone was recorded a few times. The J gene is TRBJ2-5, the V gene TRBV5-8; D possibly corresponds to TRBD2 (6 bases). V was trimmed by 0 bases and J by 3 bases, leaving 6 bases between them. Germline CDR1 SGHTS, CDR2 YDEGEE. This CDR3 is 13 amino acids long. Written as DNA, the CDR3 is TGTGCCAGCAGCTTGGGGGGGGAAGAGACCCAGTACTTC. It codes for CASSLGGEETQYF.

This clone was seen more than once but under ten times. V gene TRBV6-4 combines with J gene TRBJ2-1; TRBD2 aligns across 9 bases. This CDR3 is 15 amino acids long. V was clipped by 2 bases and J by 6 bases; unmatched bases: 5. Per germline, CDR1 MRHNA and CDR2 SNTAGT. The CDR3 spells CASSDGLAGTNEQFF. The CDR3 nucleotides are TGTGCCAGCAGTGACGGGCTAGCGGGGACCAATGAGCAGTTCTTC.

This chain uses TRBV15 with TRBJ1-4; a possible D gene is TRBD1 (5 bases). Per germline, CDR1 LNHNV and CDR2 YYDKDF (reference sequence). Trimming removed 0 bases from V and 6 bases from J, with 14 bases in between. The CDR3 is 16 residues long. The CDR3 loop reads CATSRDQGPPHEKLFF. As DNA, the CDR3 is TGTGCCACCAGCAGAGATCAGGGCCCACCTCATGAAAAACTGTTTTTT.

The gene calls are TRBV7-9 and TRBJ2-1, with D perhaps matching TRBD2 (5 bases). Per the germline V gene, CDR1 is SEHNR and CDR2 is FQNEAQ (reference sequence). V was cut by 5 bases and J by 5 bases, with 10 bases left in between. The CDR3 covers 13 residues. CDR3: CASSPYGDNEQFF. For the CDR3, the DNA is TGTGCCAGCAGCCCGTACGGGGACAATGAGCAGTTCTTC.

About this clone itself: The same CDR3 is also encoded by other DNA sequences in this sample. V usage is TRBV4-2 and J usage is TRBJ2-7, with 9 positions matching TRBD1. This CDR3 region has 14 residues. Losses at the gene ends were 3 bases for V and 2 bases for J; bases not matched to a gene: 2. Germline loops: CDR1 LGHNA, CDR2 YNFKEQ. Here the CDR3 reads CASSQGQGAYEQYF. CDR3 DNA: TGTGCCAGCAGCCAGGGACAGGGTGCCTACGAGCAGTACTTC.

The gene calls are TRBV9 and TRBJ2-1, with D unclear. The germline V gene encodes CDR1 SGDLS and CDR2 YYNGEE. Deletions cut 4 bases from V and 3 bases from J, with 2 bases between. This CDR3 spans 11 amino acids. The CDR3 protein is CASSLYNEQFF. The CDR3 DNA reads TGTGCCAGCAGCCTCTACAATGAGCAGTTCTTC.

The rearrangement uses TRBV28 and TRBJ1-4; D is ambiguous. V shed 5 bases and J shed 4 bases, with 11 bases lying between them. The CDR3 covers 14 residues. CDR1 and CDR2 (germline): MDHEN, SYDVKM. The CDR3 spells CASSLTGFNEKLFF. CDR3 sequence (DNA): TGTGCCAGCAGTCTGACGGGGTTTAATGAAAAACTGTTTTTT. The entire variable domain, with the rest obtained from reference TRBV28 and TRBJ1-4, is as follows: DVKVTQSSRYLVKRTGEKVFLECVQDMDHENMFWYRQDPGLGLRLIYFSYDVKMKEKGDIPEGYSVSREKKERFSLILESASTNQTSMYLCASSLTGFNEKLFFGSGTQLSVL.